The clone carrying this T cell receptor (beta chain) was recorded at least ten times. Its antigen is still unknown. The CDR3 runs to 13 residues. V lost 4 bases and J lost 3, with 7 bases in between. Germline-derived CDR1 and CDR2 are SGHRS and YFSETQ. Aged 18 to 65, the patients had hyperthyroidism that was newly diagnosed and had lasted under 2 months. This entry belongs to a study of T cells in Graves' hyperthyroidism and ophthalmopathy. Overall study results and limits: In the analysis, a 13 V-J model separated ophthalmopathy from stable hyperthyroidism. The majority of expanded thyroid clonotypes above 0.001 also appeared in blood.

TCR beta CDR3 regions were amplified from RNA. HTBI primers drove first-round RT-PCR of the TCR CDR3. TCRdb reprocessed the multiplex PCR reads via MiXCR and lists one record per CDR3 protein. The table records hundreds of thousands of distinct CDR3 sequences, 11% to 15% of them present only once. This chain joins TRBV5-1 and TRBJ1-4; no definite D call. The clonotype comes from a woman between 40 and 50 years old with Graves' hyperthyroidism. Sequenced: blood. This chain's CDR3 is CASSASANEKLFF. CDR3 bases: TGCGCCAGCAGCGCATCAGCTAATGAAAAACTGTTTTTT.